This TCR beta chain was recovered during a study of monozygotic twins with inflammatory bowel disease. TCRdb reanalyzed the 5' RACE reads and collapses them to one entry per CDR3 protein, without DNA. Its clone listing holds approximately 400,000 distinct CDR3 sequences. The CDR3 length is 16 residues. CDR1 ENHRY and CDR2 SYGVKD come from the germline V gene. The sample consisted of blood. V gene TRBV10-3 combines with J gene TRBJ1-4. This TCR derives from a human donor with ulcerative colitis or Crohn's disease, or a healthy co-twin of an affected twin (not recorded which). The CDR3 here is CAIGPTETGVGEKLFF.